The 5 T cell receptor beta chains in this list originate from one sample, sequenced in a study of technical replicates of blood from a few donors. The repertoire was sequenced with immunoSEQ multiplex PCR; TCRdb's copy has only in-frame clones and lacks some. The sample carries 75,000 to 100,000 clones, just under 95% recorded once. The sample was T cells isolated from PBMCs. The source of these receptors is a human donor in good health.

This chain uses TRBV4-1 with TRBJ1-2; TRBD1 is a possible D gene (5 bases). Trimming removed 1 base from V and 7 bases from J, with 13 bases in between. Germline assignment: CDR1 MGHRA and CDR2 YSYEKL. The length of the CDR3 is 14 residues. CDR3 bases: TGCGCCAGCAGCCAAGTCTCAGGGCAGGGTGGCTACACCTTC. It translates to CASSQVSGQGGYTF.

The CDR3, as DNA: TGTGCCAGCTCACGCGTGTCAATTAGCGGGAGTAACTCCATTTACGAGCAGTACTTC. Encoded protein: CASSRVSISGSNSIYEQYF. The genes are TRBV18 and TRBJ2-7, with TRBD2 matching 9 bases. This CDR3 has 19 residues. J was trimmed by 4 bases and V by 4 bases; bases with no gene match: 20. Germline-derived CDR1 and CDR2 are KGHSH and LQKENI.

V gene TRBV18 combines with J gene TRBJ1-2, with TRBD1 identical over 7 bases. The germline CDR1 and CDR2 sequences are KGHSH and LQKENI. The J segment lost 8 bases and the V segment lost 0 bases, leaving 18 bases of the junction unmatched. CDR3 length: 18 residues. The chain's CDR3 is CASSPPTVSNRGGKGYTF. As DNA, the CDR3 is TGTGCCAGCTCACCACCGACGGTATCTAATAGAGGGGGCAAAGGCTACACCTTC. Using reference TRBV18 and TRBJ1-2 for the parts outside the CDR3, the full variable domain is NAGVMQNPRHLVRRRGQEARLRCSPMKGHSHVYWYRQLPEEGLKFMVYLQKENIIDESGMPKERFSAEFPKEGPSILRIQQVVRGDSAAYFCASSPPTVSNRGGKGYTFGSGTRLTVV.

This chain uses TRBV5-4 with TRBJ2-1; 12 bases agree with TRBD2. This CDR3 is built from 16 residues. V was clipped by 6 bases and J by 0 bases; unmatched bases: 4. Looked up from germline, CDR1 is SGHNT and CDR2 is YYREEE (reference sequence). DNA for the CDR3: TGTGCCAGCACCAGGACTAGCGGGGTCTCCTACAATGAGCAGTTCTTC. Encoded protein: CASTRTSGVSYNEQFF. Full variable domain (missing parts from reference TRBV5-4 and TRBJ2-1): ETGVTQSPTHLIKTRGQQVTLRCSSQSGHNTVSWYQQALGQGPQFIFQYYREEENGRGNFPPRFSGLQFPNYSSELNVNALELDDSALYLCASTRTSGVSYNEQFFGPGTRLTVL.

Concerning this clone: Other nucleotide sequences from this sample produce the same CDR3. The chain uses TRBV29-1 and TRBJ1-2, with TRBD1 as a possible D gene (5 bases). This CDR3 spans 13 amino acids. Germline-derived CDR1 and CDR2 are SQVTM and ANQGSEA. Trimming took off 3 bases at V and 1 base at J, with 9 bases between the two ends. The DNA for the CDR3 is TGCAGCGTTGATCGGGGGAGTAACTATGGCTACACCTTC. It is translated as CSVDRGSNYGYTF.